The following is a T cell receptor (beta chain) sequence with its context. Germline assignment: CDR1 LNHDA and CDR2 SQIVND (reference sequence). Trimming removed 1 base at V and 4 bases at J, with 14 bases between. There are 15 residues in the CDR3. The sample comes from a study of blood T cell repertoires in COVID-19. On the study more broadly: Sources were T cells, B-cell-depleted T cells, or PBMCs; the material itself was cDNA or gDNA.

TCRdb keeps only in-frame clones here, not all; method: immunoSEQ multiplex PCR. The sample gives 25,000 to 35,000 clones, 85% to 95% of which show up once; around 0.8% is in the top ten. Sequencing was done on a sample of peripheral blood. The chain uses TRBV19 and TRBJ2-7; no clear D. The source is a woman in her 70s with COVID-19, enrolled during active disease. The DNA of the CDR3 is TGTGCCAGTAGTATAGCCCCAAATAGTGCGTACGAGCAGTACTTC. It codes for CASSIAPNSAYEQYF.